Given below is one T cell receptor beta chain in context. Its specificity is unknown. This sample is part of a study of shared clonotypes between healthy human individuals. General study points: It was only blood that was sampled, and tissue repertoires likely differ. The low donor count limited represented genetic and exposure-history diversity.

The assay used deep level. Using ten immunoSEQ deep assay plates, investigators sequenced unsorted PBMC DNA. Libraries were prepared by immunoSEQ multiplex PCR; TCRdb keeps only in-frame clonotypes and omits some of them. The sample carries a few hundred thousand clones, around 80% recorded once. Material: PBMCs. This receptor was taken from a woman between 40 and 50 years old in good health. Some clones in this sample may be carry-over from other donors' samples.

The CDR3 here is CASSPPSLAGGAEQFF. The CDR3 coding sequence is TGTGCCAGCTCACCACCGAGTCTAGCGGGAGGGGCTGAGCAGTTCTTC. The chain is built from TRBV18 and TRBJ2-1, with 12 bases lining up with TRBD2. The length of the CDR3 is 16 residues. The germline V gene has CDR1 KGHSH and CDR2 LQKENI. Germline trimming cut 0 bases from V and 9 bases from J; bases unmatched to any gene: 6.